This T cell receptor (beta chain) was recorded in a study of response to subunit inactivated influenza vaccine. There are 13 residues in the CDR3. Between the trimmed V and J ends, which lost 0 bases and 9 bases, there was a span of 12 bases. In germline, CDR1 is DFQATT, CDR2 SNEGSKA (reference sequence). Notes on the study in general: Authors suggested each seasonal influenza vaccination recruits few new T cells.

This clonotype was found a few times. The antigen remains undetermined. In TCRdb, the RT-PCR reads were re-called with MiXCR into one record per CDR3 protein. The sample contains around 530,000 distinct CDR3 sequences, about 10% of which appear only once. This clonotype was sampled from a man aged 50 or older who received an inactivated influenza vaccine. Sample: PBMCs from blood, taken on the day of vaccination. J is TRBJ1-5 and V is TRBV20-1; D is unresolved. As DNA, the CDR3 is TGCAGTGCTAGAGATTCGGGAGGACGGCCCCAGCATTTT. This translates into CSARDSGGRPQHF.